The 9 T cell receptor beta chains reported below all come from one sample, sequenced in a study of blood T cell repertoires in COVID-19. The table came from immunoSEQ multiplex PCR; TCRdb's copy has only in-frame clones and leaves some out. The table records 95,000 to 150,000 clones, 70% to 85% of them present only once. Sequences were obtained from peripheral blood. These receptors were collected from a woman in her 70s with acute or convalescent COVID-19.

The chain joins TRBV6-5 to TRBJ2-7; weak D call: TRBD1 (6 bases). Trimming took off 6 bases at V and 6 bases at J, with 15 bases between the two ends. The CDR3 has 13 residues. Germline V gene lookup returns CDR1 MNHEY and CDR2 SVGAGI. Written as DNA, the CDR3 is TGTGCCAGCAGGACGGACAGAACGCTCGAGCAGTACGTC. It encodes CASRTDRTLEQYV.

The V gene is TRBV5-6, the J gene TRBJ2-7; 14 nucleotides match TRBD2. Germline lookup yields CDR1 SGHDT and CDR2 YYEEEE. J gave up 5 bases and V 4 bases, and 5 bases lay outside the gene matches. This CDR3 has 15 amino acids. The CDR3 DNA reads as TGTGCCAGCAGCGTGGGACTAGCGGGGGTCAACGAGCAGTACTTC. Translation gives CASSVGLAGVNEQYF.

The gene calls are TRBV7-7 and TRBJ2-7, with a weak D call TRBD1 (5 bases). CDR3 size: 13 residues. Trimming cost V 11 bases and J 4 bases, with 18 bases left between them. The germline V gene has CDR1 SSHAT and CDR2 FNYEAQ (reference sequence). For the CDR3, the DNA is TGTGCCCATCTACGGGCAGGGTCGTACGAGCAGTACGTC. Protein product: CAHLRAGSYEQYV.

For the CDR3, the DNA is TGCAGCGTTGAGGACAGCTCTGGAAACACCATATATTTT. This sequence encodes CSVEDSSGNTIYF. The V and J genes are TRBV29-1 and TRBJ1-3, with a tentative D call TRBD1 (6 bases). In germline, CDR1 is SQVTM, CDR2 ANQGSEA. Trimming cost V 3 bases and J 0 bases, with 6 bases left between them. This CDR3 has 13 amino acids.

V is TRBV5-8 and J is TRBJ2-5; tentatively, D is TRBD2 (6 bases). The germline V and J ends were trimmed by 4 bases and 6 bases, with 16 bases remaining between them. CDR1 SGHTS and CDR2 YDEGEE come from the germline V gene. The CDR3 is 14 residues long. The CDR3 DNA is TGTGCCAGCAGCGGGGACGGGGGTAGGAAGACCCAGTACTTC. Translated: CASSGDGGRKTQYF.

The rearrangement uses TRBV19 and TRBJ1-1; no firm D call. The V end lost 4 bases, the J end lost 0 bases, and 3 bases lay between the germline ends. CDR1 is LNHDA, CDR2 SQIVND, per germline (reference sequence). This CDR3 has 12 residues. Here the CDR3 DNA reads TGTGCCAGTAGTAAGCTGAACACTGAAGCTTTCTTT. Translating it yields CASSKLNTEAFF. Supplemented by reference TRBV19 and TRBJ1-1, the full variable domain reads DGGITQSPKYLFRKEGQNVTLSCEQNLNHDAMYWYRQDPGQGLRLIYYSQIVNDFQKGDIAEGYSVSREKKESFPLTVTSAQKNPTAFYLCASSKLNTEAFFGQGTRLTVV.

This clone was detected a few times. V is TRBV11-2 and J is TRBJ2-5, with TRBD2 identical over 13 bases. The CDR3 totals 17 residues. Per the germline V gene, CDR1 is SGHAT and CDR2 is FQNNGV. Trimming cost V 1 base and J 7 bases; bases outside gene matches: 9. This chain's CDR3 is CASSLGGTSGATRTQYF. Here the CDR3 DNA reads TGTGCCAGCAGCTTAGGGGGGACTAGCGGGGCAACGAGGACCCAGTACTTC.

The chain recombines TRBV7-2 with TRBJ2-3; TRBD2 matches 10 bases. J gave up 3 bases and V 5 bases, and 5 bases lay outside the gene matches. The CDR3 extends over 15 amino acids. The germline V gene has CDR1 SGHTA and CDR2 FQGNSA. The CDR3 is CASSPKLAGTDTQYF. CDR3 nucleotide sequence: TGTGCCAGCAGCCCGAAACTAGCGGGGACAGATACGCAGTATTTT.

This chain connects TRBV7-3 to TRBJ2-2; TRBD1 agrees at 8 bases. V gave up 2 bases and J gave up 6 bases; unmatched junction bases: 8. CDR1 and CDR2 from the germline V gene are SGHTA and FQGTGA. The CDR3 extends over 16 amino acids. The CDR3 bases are TGTGCCAGCAGCTTACAGGGGGCCAGGGACGCCGGGGAGCTGTTTTTT. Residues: CASSLQGARDAGELFF.